One T cell receptor beta chain is described in this entry. The entry originates in a study of blood T cells in healthy people across ages. Germline V CDR1 and CDR2: DFQATT, SNEGSKA (reference sequence). The CDR3 covers 9 residues. Trimming removed 3 bases from V and 7 bases from J, with 3 bases in between. Next came a second PCR, run for about 7 to 12 cycles, which used a sample-barcoded 5' primer along with a J-beta primer mix. TCRdb reprocessed the 5' RACE reads via MiXCR and lists one record per CDR3 protein. The table has 1,100,000 or so distinct CDR3 sequences, over 35% seen once. The V call is TRBV20-1, the J call TRBJ1-2; D ambiguous. Sequenced input: blood. The sequence was collected from a woman aged 55-69 years in good health. The DNA for the CDR3 is TGCAGTGCTAGTAGTGGCTACACCTTC. It codes for CSASSGYTF.